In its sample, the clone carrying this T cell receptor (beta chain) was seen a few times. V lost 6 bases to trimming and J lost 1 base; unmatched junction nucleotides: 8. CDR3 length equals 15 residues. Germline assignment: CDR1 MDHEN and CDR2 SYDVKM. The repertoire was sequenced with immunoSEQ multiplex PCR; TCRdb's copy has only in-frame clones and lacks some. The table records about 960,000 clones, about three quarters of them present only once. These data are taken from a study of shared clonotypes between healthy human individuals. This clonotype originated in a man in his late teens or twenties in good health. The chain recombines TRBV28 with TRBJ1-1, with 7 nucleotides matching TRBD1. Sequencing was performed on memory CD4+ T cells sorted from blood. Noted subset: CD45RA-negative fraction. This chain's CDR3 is CASRADRITNTEAFF. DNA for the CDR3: TGTGCCAGCAGGGCGGACAGGATAACGAACACTGAAGCTTTCTTT.